This T cell receptor beta chain was sequenced for a study of blood T cell repertoires in COVID-19. CDR1 is MGHRA, CDR2 YSYEKL, per germline. The CDR3 is made up of 16 amino acids. V lost 3 bases and J lost 3; bases outside the gene matches: 5. In the authors' workflow: Reference gene primers were amplified, and this amplification served to estimate nucleated cell counts. Sequenced by immunoSEQ multiplex PCR; TCRdb stores in-frame clones only, minus some. The V and J calls and clone size are taken from that table; D and trimming were inferred from the DNA. The sample records approximately 120,000 clones, around 86% being singletons. The count of this clone is one.

The sequenced sample was peripheral blood. The genes are TRBV4-1 and TRBJ2-7; 13 bases are a match to TRBD2. The sequence was collected from a man aged 60-69 years with acute or convalescent COVID-19. As DNA, the CDR3 is TGCGCCAGCAGCCACAGACTAGCGGGAGGAATCTACGAGCAGTACTTC. It translates to CASSHRLAGGIYEQYF.